One T cell receptor beta chain is described in this entry. This record comes from a study of blood T cell repertoires in COVID-19. Source study methods: It was from reference gene primer amplification that nucleated cell counts were estimated. Data came from immunoSEQ multiplex PCR; TCRdb stores just in-frame clones and leaves some out. That table furnishes V, J and clone size, whereas the DNA furnished D and trimming. The sample lists 150,000 to 200,000 clones; 90% were seen once. Trimming at V came to 10 bases and at J to 2 bases, leaving 6 bases not matched to a gene. Germline values: CDR1 ENHRY, CDR2 SYGVKD. The CDR3 is 13 residues long.

The clonotype was recovered from a man aged 50 to 59 with acute or convalescent COVID-19. What was sequenced was peripheral blood. J is TRBJ2-3 and V is TRBV10-3; the match to TRBD1 covers 7 bases. The CDR3 DNA reads as TGTGCCACCGAGGACAGGCCCACAGATACGCAGTATTTT. Translated, it gives CATEDRPTDTQYF.